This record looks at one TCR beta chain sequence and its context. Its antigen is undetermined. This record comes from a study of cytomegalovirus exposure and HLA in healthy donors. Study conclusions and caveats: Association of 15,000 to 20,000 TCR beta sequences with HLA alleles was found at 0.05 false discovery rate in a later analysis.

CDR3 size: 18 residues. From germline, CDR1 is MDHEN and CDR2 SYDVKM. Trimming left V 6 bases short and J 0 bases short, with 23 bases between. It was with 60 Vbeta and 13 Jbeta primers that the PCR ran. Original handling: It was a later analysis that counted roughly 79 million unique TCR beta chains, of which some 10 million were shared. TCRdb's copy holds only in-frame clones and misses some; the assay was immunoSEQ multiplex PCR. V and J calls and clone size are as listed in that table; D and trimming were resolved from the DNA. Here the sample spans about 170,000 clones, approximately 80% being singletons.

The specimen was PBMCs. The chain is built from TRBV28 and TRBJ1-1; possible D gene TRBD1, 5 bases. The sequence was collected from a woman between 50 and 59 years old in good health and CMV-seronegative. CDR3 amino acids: CASRMGFSGGILNTEAFF. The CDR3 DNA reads TGTGCCAGCAGAATGGGATTCAGTGGGGGGATATTGAACACTGAAGCTTTCTTT.